The rows below give T cell receptor beta chains drawn from one sample of a study of cytomegalovirus exposure and HLA in healthy donors. Produced via immunoSEQ multiplex PCR; TCRdb's table is partial and in-frame only. The data show about 130,000 clones, 75% to 90% seen once. Material for sequencing was PBMCs. The receptors here all came from a man aged 30 to 45 in good health and CMV-seronegative. CDR3s include the opening cysteine and the closing phenylalanine or tryptophan. A D gene is named only where the DNA matches it firmly. Part of the rows lack a size; the others show once, few, many or a class for expanded clones.

len: 12; abundance: -; d_gene: TRBD1; v_gene: TRBV7-9; j_gene: TRBJ1-2; CDR3aa: CASSPRGYGYTF; CDR3nt: TGTGCCAGCAGCCCCAGGGGGTATGGCTACACCTTC
len: 12; abundance: few; d_gene: -; v_gene: TRBV5-8; j_gene: TRBJ2-1; CDR3aa: CASSFGVNEQFF; CDR3nt: TGTGCCAGCAGCTTCGGTGTTAATGAGCAGTTCTTC
len: 15; abundance: -; d_gene: TRBD1; v_gene: TRBV29-1; j_gene: TRBJ2-1; CDR3aa: CSVESGTGIYNEQFF; CDR3nt: TGCAGCGTTGAATCCGGGACAGGGATCTACAATGAGCAGTTCTTC
len: 13; abundance: -; d_gene: -; v_gene: TRBV2; j_gene: TRBJ2-7; CDR3aa: CASTDRNSYEQYF; CDR3nt: TGTGCCAGCACCGACAGGAACTCCTACGAGCAGTACTTC
len: 15; abundance: -; d_gene: TRBD1; v_gene: TRBV2; j_gene: TRBJ2-3; CDR3aa: CASSEIQGFTDTQYF; CDR3nt: TGTGCCAGCAGTGAGATACAGGGGTTTACAGATACGCAGTATTTT
len: 15; abundance: -; d_gene: -; v_gene: TRBV21-1; j_gene: TRBJ2-7; CDR3aa: CASSKALGGSYEQYF; CDR3nt: TGTGCCAGCAGCAAAGCGCTTGGCGGCTCCTACGAGCAGTACTTC
len: 13; abundance: -; d_gene: -; v_gene: TRBV7-9; j_gene: TRBJ1-2; CDR3aa: CASSFVENYGYTF; CDR3nt: TGTGCCAGCAGCTTCGTAGAGAACTATGGCTACACCTTC
len: 16; abundance: -; d_gene: TRBD2; v_gene: TRBV7-2; j_gene: TRBJ2-3; CDR3aa: CASSLRLAGSTDTQYF; CDR3nt: TGTGCCAGCAGCTTACGTCTAGCGGGGAGCACAGATACGCAGTATTTT
len: 16; abundance: -; d_gene: -; v_gene: TRBV29-1; j_gene: TRBJ1-4; CDR3aa: CSVVTRRLPANEKLFF; CDR3nt: TGCAGCGTGGTCACGCGGCGTCTCCCCGCAAATGAAAAACTGTTTTTT
len: 11; abundance: -; d_gene: TRBD1; v_gene: TRBV6-1; j_gene: TRBJ1-1; CDR3aa: CASSPGQEAFF; CDR3nt: TGTGCCAGCAGCCCGGGACAGGAAGCTTTCTTT
len: 16; abundance: -; d_gene: TRBD1; v_gene: TRBV7-9; j_gene: TRBJ2-3; CDR3aa: CASSLSQGADIDTQYF; CDR3nt: TGTGCCAGCAGCTTATCCCAGGGGGCGGATATAGATACGCAGTATTTT